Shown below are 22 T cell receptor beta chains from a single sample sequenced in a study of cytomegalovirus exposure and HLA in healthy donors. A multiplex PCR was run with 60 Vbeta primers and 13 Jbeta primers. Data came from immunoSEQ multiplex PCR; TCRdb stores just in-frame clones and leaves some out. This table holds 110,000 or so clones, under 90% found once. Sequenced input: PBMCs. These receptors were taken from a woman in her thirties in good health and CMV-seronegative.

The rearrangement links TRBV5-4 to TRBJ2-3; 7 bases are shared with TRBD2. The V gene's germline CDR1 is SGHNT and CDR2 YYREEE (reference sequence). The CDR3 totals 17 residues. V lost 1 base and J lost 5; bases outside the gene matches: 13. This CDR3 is CASSLSGTNVDGDTQYF. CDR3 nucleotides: TGTGCCAGCAGCTTGTCCGGGACTAATGTGGATGGAGATACGCAGTATTTT.

The CDR3 loop is CASSLGLAAEETQYF. DNA of the CDR3: TGTGCCAGCAGCTTAGGACTAGCGGCAGAAGAGACCCAGTACTTC. The chain recombines TRBV11-3 with TRBJ2-5, with TRBD2 matching 9 bases. V lost 1 base, J lost 3 bases, and 3 bases stayed unmatched. The germline V gene has CDR1 SGHNT and CDR2 YENEEA. CDR3 length equals 15 residues.

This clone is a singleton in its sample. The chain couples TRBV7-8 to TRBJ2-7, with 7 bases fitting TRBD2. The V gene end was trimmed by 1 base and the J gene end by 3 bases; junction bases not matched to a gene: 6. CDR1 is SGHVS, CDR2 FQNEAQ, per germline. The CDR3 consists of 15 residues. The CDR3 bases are TGTGCCAGCAGCTTAGGCGGGAGATCCCACTACGAGCAGTACTTC. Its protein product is CASSLGGRSHYEQYF.

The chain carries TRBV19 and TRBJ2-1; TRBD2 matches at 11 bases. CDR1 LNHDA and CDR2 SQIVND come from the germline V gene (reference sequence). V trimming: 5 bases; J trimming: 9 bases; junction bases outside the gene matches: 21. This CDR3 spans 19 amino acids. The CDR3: CASSSPGLADLGGTFEQFF. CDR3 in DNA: TGTGCCAGTAGTTCGCCGGGACTAGCGGATTTAGGGGGTACTTTTGAGCAGTTCTTC.

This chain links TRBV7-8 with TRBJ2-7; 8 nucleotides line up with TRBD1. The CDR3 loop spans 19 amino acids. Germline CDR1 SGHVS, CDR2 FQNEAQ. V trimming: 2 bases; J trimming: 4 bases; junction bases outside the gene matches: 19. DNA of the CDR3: TGTGCCAGCAGCTTATCCCAGACAGGGGACGACTTAGTGGGGTACGAGCAGTACTTC. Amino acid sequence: CASSLSQTGDDLVGYEQYF.

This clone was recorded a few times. The CDR3 spells CASKQGGNQPQHF. The CDR3, as DNA: TGTGCCAGCAAACAGGGCGGCAATCAGCCCCAGCATTTT. This chain connects TRBV6-1 to TRBJ1-5; tentatively, D is TRBD1 (6 bases). From germline, CDR1 is MNHNS and CDR2 SASEGT. Trimming shortened V by 7 bases and J by 2 bases, and 9 bases separated the two germline ends. The CDR3 has 13 residues.

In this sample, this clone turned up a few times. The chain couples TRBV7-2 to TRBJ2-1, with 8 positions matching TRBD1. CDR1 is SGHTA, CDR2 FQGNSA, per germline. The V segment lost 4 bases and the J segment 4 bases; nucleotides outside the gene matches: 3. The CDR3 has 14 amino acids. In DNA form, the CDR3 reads TGTGCCAGCAGCTCTAGGACAGGGTACAATGAGCAGTTCTTC. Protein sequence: CASSSRTGYNEQFF.

The CDR3 nucleotides read TGTGCCAGCAGCTTCTCCGGGACTAGGTCATCCGGGGAGCTGTTTTTT. It codes for CASSFSGTRSSGELFF. This chain connects TRBV5-6 to TRBJ2-2, with TRBD2 matching 8 bases. V was clipped by 2 bases and J by 6 bases; unmatched bases: 9. The CDR3 loop spans 16 amino acids. Germline-derived CDR1 and CDR2 are SGHDT and YYEEEE.

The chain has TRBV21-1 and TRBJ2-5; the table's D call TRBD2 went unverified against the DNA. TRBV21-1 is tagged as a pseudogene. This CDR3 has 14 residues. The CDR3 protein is CASSSPAGGETQYF. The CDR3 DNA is TGTGCCAGCAGTTCGCCAGCGGGAGGAGAGACCCAGTACTTC.

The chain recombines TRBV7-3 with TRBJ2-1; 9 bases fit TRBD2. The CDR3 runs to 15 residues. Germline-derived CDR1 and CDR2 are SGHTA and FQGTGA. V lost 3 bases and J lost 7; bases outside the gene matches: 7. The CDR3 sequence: CASSFSGLANNEQFF. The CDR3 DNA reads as TGTGCCAGCAGCTTCTCCGGACTAGCGAATAATGAGCAGTTCTTC. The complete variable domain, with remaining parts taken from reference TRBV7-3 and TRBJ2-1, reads GAGVSQTPSNKVTEKGKYVELRCDPISGHTALYWYRQSLGQGPEFLIYFQGTGAADDSGLPNDRFFAVRPEGSVSTLKIQRTERGDSAVYLCASSFSGLANNEQFFGPGTRLTVL.

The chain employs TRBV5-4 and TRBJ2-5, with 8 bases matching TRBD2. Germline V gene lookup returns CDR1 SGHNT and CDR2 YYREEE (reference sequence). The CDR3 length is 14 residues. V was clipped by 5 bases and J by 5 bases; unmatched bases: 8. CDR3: CASRTAGDYETQYF. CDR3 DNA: TGTGCCAGCAGAACAGCGGGAGACTACGAGACCCAGTACTTC.

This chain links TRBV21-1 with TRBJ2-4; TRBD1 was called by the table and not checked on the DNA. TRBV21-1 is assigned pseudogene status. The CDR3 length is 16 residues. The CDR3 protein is CASSNPRRAAKNIQYF. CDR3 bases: TGTGCCAGCAGCAATCCCCGCAGGGCGGCCAAAAACATTCAGTACTTC.

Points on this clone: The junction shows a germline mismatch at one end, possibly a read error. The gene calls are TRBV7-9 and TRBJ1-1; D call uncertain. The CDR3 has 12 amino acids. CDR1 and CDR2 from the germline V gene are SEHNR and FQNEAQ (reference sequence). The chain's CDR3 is CSSSLLAAEAFF. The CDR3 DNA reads TGTTCCAGCAGCTTATTGGCGGCTGAAGCTTTCTTT.

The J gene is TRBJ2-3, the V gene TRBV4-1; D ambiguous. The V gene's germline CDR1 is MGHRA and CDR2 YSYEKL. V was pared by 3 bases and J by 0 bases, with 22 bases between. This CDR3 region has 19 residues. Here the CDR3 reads CASSHRVGFVQTSTDTQYF. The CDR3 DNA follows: TGCGCCAGCAGCCACCGAGTGGGTTTCGTTCAGACTAGCACAGATACGCAGTATTTT.

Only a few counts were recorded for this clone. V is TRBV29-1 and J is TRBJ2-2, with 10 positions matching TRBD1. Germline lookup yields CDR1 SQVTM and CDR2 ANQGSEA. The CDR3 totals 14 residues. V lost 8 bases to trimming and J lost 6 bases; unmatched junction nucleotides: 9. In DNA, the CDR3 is TGCAGCTTCTCGGACAGGGGGACTGCCGGGGAGCTGTTTTTT. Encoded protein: CSFSDRGTAGELFF.

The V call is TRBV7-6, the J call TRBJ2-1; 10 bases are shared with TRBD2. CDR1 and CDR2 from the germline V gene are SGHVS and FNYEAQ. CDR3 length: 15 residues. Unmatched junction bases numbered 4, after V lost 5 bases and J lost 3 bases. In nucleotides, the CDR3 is TGTGCCAGCAGCCACACTAGCGGGATCTACAATGAGCAGTTCTTC. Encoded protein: CASSHTSGIYNEQFF.

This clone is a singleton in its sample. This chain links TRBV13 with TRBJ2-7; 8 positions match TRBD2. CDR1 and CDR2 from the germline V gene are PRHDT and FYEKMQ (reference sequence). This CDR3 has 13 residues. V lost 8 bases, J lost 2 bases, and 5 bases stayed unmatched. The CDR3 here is CASRTSGTYEQYF. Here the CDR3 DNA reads TGTGCCAGCCGTACTAGCGGAACCTACGAGCAGTACTTC.

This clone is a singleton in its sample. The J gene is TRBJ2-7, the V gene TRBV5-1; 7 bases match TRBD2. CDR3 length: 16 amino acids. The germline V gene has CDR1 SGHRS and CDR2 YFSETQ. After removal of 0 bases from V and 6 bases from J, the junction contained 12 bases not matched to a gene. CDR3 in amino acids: CASSLGSSGAMSEQYF. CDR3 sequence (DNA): TGCGCCAGCAGCTTGGGGTCTAGCGGTGCAATGAGCGAGCAGTACTTC.

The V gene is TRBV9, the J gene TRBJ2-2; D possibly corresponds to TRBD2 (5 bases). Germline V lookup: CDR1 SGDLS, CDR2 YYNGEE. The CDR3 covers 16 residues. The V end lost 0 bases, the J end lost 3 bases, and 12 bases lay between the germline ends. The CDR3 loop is CASSVAGNRDTGELFF. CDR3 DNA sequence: TGTGCCAGCAGCGTAGCCGGGAACCGGGACACCGGGGAGCTGTTTTTT.

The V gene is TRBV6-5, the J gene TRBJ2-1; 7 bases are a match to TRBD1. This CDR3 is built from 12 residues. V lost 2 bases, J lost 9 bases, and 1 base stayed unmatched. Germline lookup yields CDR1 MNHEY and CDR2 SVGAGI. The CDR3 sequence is CASSYQGVEQFF. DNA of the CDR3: TGTGCCAGCAGTTACCAGGGGGTTGAGCAGTTCTTC.

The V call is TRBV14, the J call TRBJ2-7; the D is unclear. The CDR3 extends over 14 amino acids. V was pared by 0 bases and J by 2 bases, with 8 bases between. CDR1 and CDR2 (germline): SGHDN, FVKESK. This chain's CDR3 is CASSQDIAPYEQYF. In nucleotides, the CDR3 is TGTGCCAGCAGCCAAGATATAGCCCCCTACGAGCAGTACTTC.

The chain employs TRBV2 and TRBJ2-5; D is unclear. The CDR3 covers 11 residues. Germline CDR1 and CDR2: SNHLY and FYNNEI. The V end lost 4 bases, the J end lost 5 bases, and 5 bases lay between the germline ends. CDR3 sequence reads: CASSVSETQYF. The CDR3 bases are TGTGCCAGCAGTGTGTCGGAGACCCAGTACTTC.